This T cell receptor beta chain was obtained from a study of Ad26.COV2.S vaccination and SARS-CoV-2 variants. Turning to the study itself: A COV1001 Ad26.COV2.S trial-arm participant provided the sample.

Profiled with immunoSEQ multiplex PCR; TCRdb holds only in-frame clones, not every one. The table has some 240,000 clones, roughly 89% seen once. Treatment given: around 19 received Ad26.COV2.S at low or high dose, single or two shots; about 5 received placebo; per-sample allocation not given. Day 63 after the first vaccine or placebo injection was the time point for sampling. Overall study results and limits: Spike-specific TCR breadth in vaccine recipients exceeded that seen in placebo recipients.

CDR3 length equals 15 residues. The V end was cut by 1 base, the J end by 8 bases, with 17 bases between. CDR1 and CDR2 (germline): LNHNV, YYDKDF (reference sequence). As for this clone: Its target is unknown.

The chain has TRBV15 and TRBJ1-2; D gene ambiguous. The source of this sequence is a person aged 18-65 years who received the Ad26.COV2.S COVID-19 vaccine or a placebo. The sequencing used peripheral blood, collected in a trial of Ad26.COV2.S vaccine versus placebo. This chain's CDR3 is CATSRAADHSFGYTF. DNA for the CDR3: TGTGCCACCAGCAGAGCGGCAGACCATTCGTTCGGCTACACCTTC. The full variable domain, its missing parts supplied by reference TRBV15 and TRBJ1-2, is DAMVIQNPRYQVTQFGKPVTLSCSQTLNHNVMYWYQQKSSQAPKLLFHYYDKDFNNEADTPDNFQSRRPNTSFCFLDIRSPGLGDTAMYLCATSRAADHSFGYTFGSGTRLTVV.